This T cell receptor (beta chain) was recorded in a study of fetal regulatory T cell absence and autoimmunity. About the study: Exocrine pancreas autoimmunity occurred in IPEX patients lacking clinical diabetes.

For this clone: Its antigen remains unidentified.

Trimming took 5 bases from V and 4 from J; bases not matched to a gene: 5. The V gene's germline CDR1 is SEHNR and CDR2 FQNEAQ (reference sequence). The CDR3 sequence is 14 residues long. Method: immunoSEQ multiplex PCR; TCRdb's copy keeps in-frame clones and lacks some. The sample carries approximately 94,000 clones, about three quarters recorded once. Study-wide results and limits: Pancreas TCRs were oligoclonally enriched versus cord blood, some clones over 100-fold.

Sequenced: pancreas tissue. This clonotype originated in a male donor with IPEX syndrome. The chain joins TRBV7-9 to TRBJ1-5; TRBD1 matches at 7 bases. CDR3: CASSESTGNQPQHF. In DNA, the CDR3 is TGTGCCAGCAGCGAATCGACAGGGAATCAGCCCCAGCATTTT.